These T cell receptor beta chains were read from a single sample in a study of T cell repertoires in cytomegalovirus infection. Their cognate antigens are unknown. TCRdb re-analysed the reads in MiXCR, keeping a single row per CDR3 protein. The sample yields about a million distinct CDR3 sequences, around a third seen once. The sequencing here drew on cultured CD8+ T cells from PBMCs, taken from culture after CMV antigen stimulation. These receptors originate from a human donor in good health (CMV status not recorded). Some clones in this sample may be carry-over from other donors' samples. Each CDR3 is given with its conserved first and last residue. Each record gives: clone size, V gene, D gene, J gene, CDR3 DNA, CDR3 protein. A D gene is named only where the DNA matches it firmly. Not every row has a clone size; where given, it reads once, few, many or a size class.

NA	TRBV14	TRBD1	TRBJ2-6	TGTGCCAGCAGCCTCCATGGGACAGGGTTCGTTGGGGCCAACGTCCTGACTTTC	CASSLHGTGFVGANVLTF
NA	TRBV27	TRBD1	TRBJ1-5	TGTGCCAGCAGGCCGGACAGGGATTACAATCAGCCCCAGCATTTT	CASRPDRDYNQPQHF
few	TRBV3-1	TRBD1	TRBJ2-3	TGTGCCAGCAGCCTCGAGGGGGCGGAGACAGATACGCAGTATTTT	CASSLEGAETDTQYF
NA	TRBV7-9	NA	TRBJ2-2	TGTACCAGCGTAGAACACACCGGGGAGCTGTTTTTT	CTSVEHTGELFF
few	TRBV7-9	NA	TRBJ1-1	TGTGCCAGCAGCTTAGAAACAGCGGGCACTGAAGCTTTCTTT	CASSLETAGTEAFF
NA	TRBV19	NA	TRBJ2-5	TGTGCCAGTAGTATAGGCCTGAATCGGGAGACCCAGTACTTC	CASSIGLNRETQYF
few	TRBV7-9	NA	TRBJ2-3	TGTGCCAGCAGCCCAGCGGGCCGGGACTTTGATACGCAGTATTTT	CASSPAGRDFDTQYF
NA	TRBV10-3	NA	TRBJ2-3	TGTGCCGTCTGGTTAGTTTTAGATACGCAGTATTTT	CAVWLVLDTQYF
NA	TRBV12-3/TRBV12-4	NA	TRBJ2-1	TGTGCCAGCAGTTTTCTGCCGGGGACCCAAGAGCAGTTCTTC	CASSFLPGTQEQFF
few	TRBV7-9	NA	TRBJ2-5	TGTGCCAGCAGCCCTCGGGGCCAGACCCAGTACTTC	CASSPRGQTQYF
NA	TRBV6-2/TRBV6-3	NA	TRBJ2-5	TGTGCCAGCAGTTACGTGTCCGGGTACGGAGAGACCCAGTACTTC	CASSYVSGYGETQYF
NA	TRBV28	NA	TRBJ1-5	TGTGCCAGCACCCGACCCCGGACAGACTATAGCAATCAGCCCCAGCATTTT	CASTRPRTDYSNQPQHF
NA	TRBV9	NA	TRBJ2-1	TGTGCCAGCAGCGCGACCGGGACCTGGGGGAATAATGAGCAGTTCTTC	CASSATGTWGNNEQFF
NA	TRBV6-8	TRBD2	TRBJ2-5	TGTGCCAGCAGTTACGGCTTGGGCGGGGGGGCTACTTATGAGACCCAGTACTTC	CASSYGLGGGATYETQYF
few	TRBV20-1	NA	TRBJ1-2	TGCAGTGCGGGCCTCTACACCTTC	CSAGLYTF
NA	TRBV7-6	TRBD2	TRBJ2-3	TGTGCCAGCAGCTTAGCCTGCGGGGGGAGTGTTTGCACAGATACGCAGTATTTT	CASSLACGGSVCTDTQYF